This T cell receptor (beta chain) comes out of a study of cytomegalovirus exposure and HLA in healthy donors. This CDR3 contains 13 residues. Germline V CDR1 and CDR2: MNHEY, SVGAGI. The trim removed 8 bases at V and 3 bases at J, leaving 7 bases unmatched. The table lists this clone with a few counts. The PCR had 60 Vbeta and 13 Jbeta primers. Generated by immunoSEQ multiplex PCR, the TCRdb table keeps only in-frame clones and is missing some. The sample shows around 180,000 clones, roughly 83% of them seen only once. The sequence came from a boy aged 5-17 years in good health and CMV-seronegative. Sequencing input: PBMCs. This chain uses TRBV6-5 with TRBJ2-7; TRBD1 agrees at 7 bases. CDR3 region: CASGIRDSYEQYF. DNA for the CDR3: TGTGCCAGCGGCATTCGGGACAGCTACGAGCAGTACTTC.